The 22 T cell receptor beta chains given below trace back to one sample, sequenced in a study of response to subunit inactivated influenza vaccine. TCRdb passed the RT-PCR reads through MiXCR, listing each CDR3 protein once. The table lists roughly 790,000 distinct CDR3 sequences, roughly 20% of them singletons, with 10% to 13% in the top ten. The sample consisted of PBMCs from blood, taken roughly 5 days after vaccination. These receptor sequences come from a man between 45 and 60 years old who received an inactivated influenza vaccine.

In this sample, this clonotype turned up many times. J is TRBJ2-5 and V is TRBV6-6; no reliable D call. The CDR3 runs 13 residues. V shed 4 bases and J shed 7 bases, with 13 bases lying between them. CDR1 and CDR2 from the germline V gene are MNHNY and SVGAGI (reference sequence). The CDR3 region is CASSSAGFGTQYF. The CDR3 region has the DNA TGTGCCAGCAGTTCGGCTGGATTCGGGACCCAGTACTTC.

This clonotype appeared a few times. This sequence joins TRBV10-3 and TRBJ2-7, with 7 bases lining up with TRBD1. V lost 6 bases and J lost 2; bases outside the gene matches: 4. The CDR3 spans 13 residues. Germline V CDR1 and CDR2: ENHRY, SYGVKD. CDR3 bases: TGTGCCATCAGACGACAGGGTACCTACGAGCAGTACTTC. Protein: CAIRRQGTYEQYF.

The J gene is TRBJ2-1, the V gene TRBV6-5; D possibly corresponds to TRBD1 (5 bases). This CDR3 has 12 amino acids. With 8 bases removed from V and 9 bases from J, the gap between germline ends came to 14 bases. Germline values: CDR1 MNHEY, CDR2 SVGAGI. The CDR3 reads CASGDSISEQFF. For the CDR3, the DNA is TGTGCCAGCGGAGACAGTATTAGTGAGCAGTTCTTC.

There are a few counts of this clonotype. The chain employs TRBV5-1 and TRBJ2-3; D remains ambiguous. Germline V gene data show CDR1 as SGHRS and CDR2 as YFSETQ. The germline V and J ends were trimmed by 0 bases and 0 bases, with 8 bases remaining between them. This CDR3 has 15 amino acids. The CDR3 sequence is CASSLGKPSTDTQYF. The CDR3 DNA sequence: TGCGCCAGCAGCTTGGGGAAGCCTAGCACAGATACGCAGTATTTT. The whole variable domain, filled in from reference TRBV5-1 and TRBJ2-3, reads KAGVTQTPRYLIKTRGQQVTLSCSPISGHRSVSWYQQTPGQGLQFLFEYFSETQRNKGNFPGRFSGRQFSNSRSEMNVSTLELGDSALYLCASSLGKPSTDTQYFGPGTRLTVL.

The rearrangement links TRBV12-3 or TRBV12-4 to TRBJ2-7; TRBD2 matches at 10 bases. The CDR3 spans 13 residues. V shed 6 bases and J 6 bases; nucleotides not matched to a gene: 5. The DNA of the CDR3 is TGTGCCAGCAGGTGGACTAGCGGATTCGAGCAGTACTTC. Translating gives CASRWTSGFEQYF.

The chain joins TRBV20-1 to TRBJ1-5; a possible D gene is TRBD1 (5 bases). Trimming shortened V by 0 bases and J by 7 bases, and 16 bases separated the two germline ends. The CDR3 runs to 15 residues. CDR1 is DFQATT and CDR2 is SNEGSKA in the germline V gene (reference sequence). CDR3 in DNA: TGCAGTGCTAGAGATAGGGTGGGGGTACAACAGCCCCAGCATTTT. Protein sequence: CSARDRVGVQQPQHF.

A few counts support this clonotype. The chain recombines TRBV7-2 with TRBJ2-1; TRBD2 matches at 13 bases. The CDR3 totals 17 residues. V was clipped by 5 bases and J by 7 bases; unmatched bases: 11. Germline V lookup: CDR1 SGHTA, CDR2 FQGNSA. The CDR3 DNA sequence: TGTGCCAGCAGCCTCGGGACTAGCGGGGCTATTAGGAATGAGCAGTTCTTC. The encoded protein is CASSLGTSGAIRNEQFF.

The chain joins TRBV12-3 or TRBV12-4 to TRBJ1-1; D perhaps matches TRBD1 (5 bases). Trimming shortened V by 4 bases and J by 5 bases, and 14 bases separated the two germline ends. The CDR3 is 14 amino acids. In DNA form, the CDR3 reads TGTGCCAGCAGTTATCGGGGCCCGGGGACTGAAGCTTTCTTT. This gives the protein CASSYRGPGTEAFF.

This clonotype appeared a few times. The chain carries TRBV24-1 and TRBJ2-3, with TRBD1 identical over 9 bases. Germline V gene sequence: CDR1 KGHDR, CDR2 SFDVKD. The CDR3 spans 16 residues. V was pared by 2 bases and J by 6 bases, with 8 bases of the junction left unmatched. As DNA, the CDR3 is TGTGCCACCAGTGATTACAGGGGGCTTAAGGGGGATACGCAGTATTTT. Protein: CATSDYRGLKGDTQYF.

DNA for the CDR3: TGTGCCATCAGTGAGTCGCGAGGGAATTACGAGCAGTACTTC. Translating it yields CAISESRGNYEQYF. The V and J genes are TRBV10-3 and TRBJ2-7, with D maybe TRBD2 (5 bases). This CDR3 comprises 14 residues. The V gene lost 0 bases and the J gene lost 4 bases, with 10 bases spanning the gap. Per the germline V gene, CDR1 is ENHRY and CDR2 is SYGVKD.

This clonotype was observed once. The CDR3 DNA is TGTGCCAGCACACCAGGGGTTACCCAGTACTTC. Amino acids: CASTPGVTQYF. V usage is TRBV7-2 and J usage is TRBJ2-5; D may be TRBD1 (6 bases). Germline CDR1 SGHTA, CDR2 FQGNSA. Trimming shortened V by 7 bases and J by 8 bases, and 11 bases separated the two germline ends. The CDR3 covers 11 residues. Drawing the rest from reference TRBV7-2 and TRBJ2-5, the complete variable domain is GAGVSQSPSNKVTEKGKDVELRCDPISGHTALYWYRQSLGQGLEFLIYFQGNSAPDKSGLPSDRFSAERTGGSVSTLTIQRTQQEDSAVYLCASTPGVTQYFGPGTRLLVL.

The chain carries TRBV7-9 and TRBJ2-1; 10 bases agree with TRBD2. Germline V CDR1 and CDR2: SEHNR, FQNEAQ (reference sequence). The junction had 11 bases not matched to a gene; V was cut back by 1 base and J by 8 bases. This CDR3 spans 17 amino acids. In DNA form, the CDR3 reads TGTGCCAGCAGCTTAGGATCTAGCGGGAGTTCTAGGGATGAGCAGTTCTTC. Amino acids: CASSLGSSGSSRDEQFF. The whole variable domain, filled in from reference TRBV7-9 and TRBJ2-1, reads DTGVSQNPRHKITKRGQNVTFRCDPISEHNRLYWYRQTLGQGPEFLTYFQNEAQLEKSRLLSDRFSAERPKGSFSTLEIQRTEQGDSAMYLCASSLGSSGSSRDEQFFGPGTRLTVL.

The table lists this clonotype with a few counts. The chain is built from TRBV5-1 and TRBJ2-1, with D hard to call. Trimming stripped 5 bases from V and 3 bases from J, with 6 bases between. In germline, CDR1 is SGHRS, CDR2 YFSETQ. This CDR3 has 12 residues. CDR3 sequence (DNA): TGCGCCAGCAGGGGGAACTACAATGAGCAGTTCTTC. It is translated as CASRGNYNEQFF.

This clonotype was picked up a small number of times. V is TRBV27 and J is TRBJ2-2; 10 nucleotides match TRBD1. Germline V gene data show CDR1 as MNHEY and CDR2 as SMNVEV (reference sequence). The V segment lost 3 bases and the J segment 7 bases; nucleotides outside the gene matches: 5. This CDR3 contains 15 residues. CDR3 amino acids: CASSFGQGDLGELFF. The CDR3 DNA follows: TGTGCCAGCAGTTTTGGACAGGGGGATCTCGGGGAGCTGTTTTTT.

This rearrangement joins TRBV13 to TRBJ1-6; D call uncertain. The CDR3 totals 17 residues. Germline-derived CDR1 and CDR2 are PRHDT and FYEKMQ (reference sequence). V was shortened by 4 bases and J by 5 bases, with 18 bases between the two germline ends. This CDR3 is CASSSRRVQKHNSPLHF. The DNA for the CDR3 is TGTGCCAGCAGCTCGAGGCGGGTGCAAAAACATAATTCACCCCTCCACTTT.

The chain couples TRBV20-1 to TRBJ1-1, with TRBD1 matching over 10 bases. This CDR3 is 17 amino acids long. The germline CDR1 and CDR2 sequences are DFQATT and SNEGSKA (reference sequence). V lost 1 base to trimming and J lost 5 bases; unmatched junction nucleotides: 13. The CDR3, as DNA: TGCAGTGCTAGAGGTTCGAGGGGGACAGGGGTCGGAACTGAAGCTTTCTTT. Protein product: CSARGSRGTGVGTEAFF.

This clonotype occurred a few times. A much larger clone differs from this one at a single base, so this may be a read error. The chain links TRBV6-1 to TRBJ2-1; TRBD2 aligns across 11 bases. Germline loops: CDR1 MNHNS, CDR2 SASEGT. V lost 6 bases and J lost 3; bases outside the gene matches: 4. The CDR3 sequence is 15 residues long. In DNA form, the CDR3 reads TGTGCCAGCAGGTCCGGGACTAGCGGCTACAATGAGCAGTTCTTC. It translates to CASRSGTSGYNEQFF.

This clonotype was counted only a few times. CDR3 sequence reads: CASSSGAIRETQYF. In DNA form, the CDR3 reads TGTGCCAGCAGTTCCGGGGCAATTCGAGAGACCCAGTACTTC. V is TRBV6-5 and J is TRBJ2-5; D is possibly TRBD1 or TRBD2 (5 bases each). Germline CDR1 MNHEY, CDR2 SVGAGI. The CDR3 spans 14 residues. V lost 4 bases and J 4 bases, leaving 13 bases between the germline ends.

This clonotype was seen a few times. The chain has TRBV20-1 and TRBJ2-7, with D unclear. CDR1 is DFQATT, CDR2 SNEGSKA, per germline (reference sequence). With 1 base removed from V and 2 bases from J, the gap between germline ends came to 12 bases. This CDR3 contains 14 residues. The CDR3 region has the DNA TGCAGTGCTAGAGTAGCCCAAAGGGCCTACGAGCAGTACTTC. Translating it yields CSARVAQRAYEQYF.

The V and J genes are TRBV20-1 and TRBJ2-7; possible D gene TRBD2, 6 bases. V was trimmed by 5 bases and J by 3 bases, leaving 14 bases between them. Germline loops: CDR1 DFQATT, CDR2 SNEGSKA (reference sequence). The CDR3 is 13 residues long. The CDR3 is CSAAPGAHYEQYF. The CDR3 region has the DNA TGCAGTGCTGCACCGGGAGCCCACTACGAGCAGTACTTC.

This clonotype turned up a few times. The V gene is TRBV20-1, the J gene TRBJ1-2; no definite D call. V gave up 1 base and J gave up 8 bases, with 11 bases separating them. The CDR3 runs 12 residues. Germline V gene lookup returns CDR1 DFQATT and CDR2 SNEGSKA (reference sequence). CDR3 residues: CSARGSGLGYTF. CDR3 nucleotides: TGCAGTGCTAGAGGATCTGGGCTCGGCTACACCTTC.

This clonotype showed up many times. V is TRBV4-2 and J is TRBJ2-1; a weak D match, TRBD1 (6 bases). The V and J ends lost 0 bases and 6 bases respectively, with 9 bases between them. The length of the CDR3 is 14 residues. Germline loops: CDR1 LGHNA, CDR2 YNFKEQ. The CDR3 nucleotides read TGTGCCAGCAGCCAAGAGGTACAGGGCAATGAGCAGTTCTTC. Residues: CASSQEVQGNEQFF.